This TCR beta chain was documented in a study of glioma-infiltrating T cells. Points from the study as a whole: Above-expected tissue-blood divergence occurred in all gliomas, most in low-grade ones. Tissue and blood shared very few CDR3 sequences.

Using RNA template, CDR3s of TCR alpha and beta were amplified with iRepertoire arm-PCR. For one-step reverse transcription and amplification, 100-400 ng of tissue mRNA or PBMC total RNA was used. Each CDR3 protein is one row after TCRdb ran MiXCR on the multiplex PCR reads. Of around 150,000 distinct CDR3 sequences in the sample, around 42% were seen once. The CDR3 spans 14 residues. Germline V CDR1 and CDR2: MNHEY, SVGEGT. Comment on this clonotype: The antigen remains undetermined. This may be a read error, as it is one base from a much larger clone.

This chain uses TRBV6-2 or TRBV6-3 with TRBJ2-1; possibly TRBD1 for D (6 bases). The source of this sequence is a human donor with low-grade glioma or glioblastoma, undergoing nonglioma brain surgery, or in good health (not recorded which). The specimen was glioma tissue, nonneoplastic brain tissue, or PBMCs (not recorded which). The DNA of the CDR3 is TGTGCCAGCAGTCAAAGACAGGTTTACAATAAGCAGTTCTTC. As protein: CASSQRQVYNKQFF.